The clone carrying this T cell receptor beta chain was seen once. The germline CDR1 and CDR2 sequences are MNHEY and SMNVEV (reference sequence). The CDR3 runs to 17 residues. V lost 4 bases and J lost 4, with 20 bases in between. These data belong to a study of PD-1 blockade in mismatch repair-deficient tumors. TCRdb's copy holds only in-frame clones and misses some; the assay was immunoSEQ multiplex PCR. The sample carries more than 15,000 clones, about 80% recorded once. Three pembrolizumab responders had their TCRs sequenced. Sequencing used PBMCs, obtained 4 weeks after starting pembrolizumab. This rearrangement joins TRBV27 to TRBJ2-1; D possibly corresponds to TRBD1 (5 bases). This sequence originates from an adult with mismatch repair-deficient cancer. The CDR3 here is CASSSPLGAPNYNEQFF. The CDR3 region has the DNA TGTGCCAGCAGTTCCCCGTTAGGGGCCCCGAATTACAATGAGCAGTTCTTC.